Presented here are 15 T cell receptor beta chains from one specimen sequenced in a study of CD8 T cells in Susac syndrome. Random hexamers served to reverse transcribe about 0.5 to 1 ug RNA. TCRdb used MiXCR to reprocess the immunoSEQ multiplex PCR reads, holding one entry per CDR3 protein. The table records roughly 150,000 distinct CDR3 sequences, roughly 94% of them present only once. The specimen was CD4+ T cells from PBMCs. These receptors originate from a human donor in good health.

V usage is TRBV6-1 and J usage is TRBJ2-7; a weak D match, TRBD2 (5 bases). The CDR3 totals 14 residues. CDR1 and CDR2 (germline): MNHNS, SASEGT. With 4 bases removed from V and 4 bases from J, the gap between germline ends came to 14 bases. DNA of the CDR3: TGTGCCAGCAGTGCGAGGGCCCTCGGGTACGAGCAGTACTTC. Translation: CASSARALGYEQYF.

The genes are TRBV5-1 and TRBJ1-1; 7 nucleotides match TRBD1. The V gene end was trimmed by 0 bases and the J gene end by 1 base; junction bases not matched to a gene: 9. CDR1 is SGHRS, CDR2 YFSETQ, per germline. The CDR3 is 17 residues long. In nucleotides, the CDR3 is TGCGCCAGCAGCTTGGCCTCTCACACAGGGGCGAACACTGAAGCTTTCTTT. Translated, it gives CASSLASHTGANTEAFF.

This rearrangement joins TRBV5-1 to TRBJ2-2; unclear D gene. The germline V and J ends were trimmed by 3 bases and 4 bases, with 10 bases remaining between them. Per germline, CDR1 SGHRS and CDR2 YFSETQ. This CDR3 has 14 amino acids. Here the CDR3 DNA reads TGCGCCAGCAGCTCGGAGTCGAGCACCGGGGAGCTGTTTTTT. It is translated as CASSSESSTGELFF.

The chain joins TRBV3-1 to TRBJ1-1; 10 nucleotides agree with TRBD1. V was pared by 5 bases and J by 5 bases, with 5 bases of the junction left unmatched. CDR1 is LGHDT and CDR2 is YNNKEL in the germline V gene (reference sequence). The CDR3 runs 14 residues. This CDR3 reads CASSFGTGETEAFF. Written as DNA, the CDR3 is TGTGCCAGCAGCTTTGGGACAGGGGAGACTGAAGCTTTCTTT.

The V gene is TRBV10-1, the J gene TRBJ2-3, with TRBD2 identical over 9 bases. V dropped 4 bases and J dropped 3; count of bases not matched to a gene: 5. Germline assignment: CDR1 WNHNN and CDR2 SYGVQD (reference sequence). The CDR3 is 15 amino acids. As DNA, the CDR3 is TGCGCCAGCAGTGGACCGGGACTAGCAACAGATACGCAGTATTTT. It translates to CASSGPGLATDTQYF.

The V gene is TRBV7-2, the J gene TRBJ2-1; 9 bases fit TRBD2. Germline CDR1 is SGHTA and CDR2 is FQGNSA. V was pared by 2 bases and J by 6 bases, with 5 bases of the junction left unmatched. This CDR3 region has 15 residues. This CDR3 reads CASSLPAGGLNEQFF. The CDR3 DNA reads TGTGCCAGCAGCTTACCAGCGGGGGGCCTCAATGAGCAGTTCTTC.

This clonotype was counted a few times. This chain uses TRBV6-1 with TRBJ2-7; 7 bases match TRBD2. CDR1 and CDR2 from the germline V gene are MNHNS and SASEGT. After removal of 11 bases from V and 1 base from J, the junction contained 8 bases not matched to a gene. CDR3 length: 13 amino acids. CDR3 nucleotide sequence: TGTGCCGTTCGGGTCGGGGGGTCCTACGAGCAGTACTTC. Its translation: CAVRVGGSYEQYF.

This clonotype was detected once. This chain connects TRBV27 to TRBJ1-5, with TRBD1 as a possible D gene (5 bases). Germline V gene sequence: CDR1 MNHEY, CDR2 SMNVEV (reference sequence). The CDR3 totals 14 residues. Trimming removed 4 bases from V and 0 bases from J, with 7 bases in between. As DNA, the CDR3 is TGTGCCAGCAGTTCCCAGGGTAGCAATCAGCCCCAGCATTTT. Protein: CASSSQGSNQPQHF.

The chain uses TRBV10-1 and TRBJ1-2; D uncertain. V was shortened by 4 bases and J by 2 bases, with 8 bases between the two germline ends. The germline CDR1 and CDR2 sequences are WNHNN and SYGVQD (reference sequence). This CDR3 is 13 amino acids long. This chain's CDR3 is CASSVTLNYGYTF. Written as DNA, the CDR3 is TGCGCCAGCAGTGTGACGCTCAACTATGGCTACACCTTC.

The rearrangement joins TRBV6-2 or TRBV6-3 to TRBJ1-1, with D possibly matching TRBD1 (5 bases). The CDR3 totals 13 residues. Deletions cut 2 bases from V and 2 bases from J, with 6 bases between. The germline CDR1 and CDR2 sequences are MNHEY and SVGEGT. The CDR3 sequence is CASSYRDNTEAFF. CDR3 in DNA: TGTGCCAGCAGTTACAGGGACAACACTGAAGCTTTCTTT.

This rearrangement joins TRBV6-2 or TRBV6-3 to TRBJ2-5, with D possibly TRBD1 on 5 matching bases. This CDR3 comprises 14 residues. Trimming left V 2 bases short and J 2 bases short, with 9 bases between. Germline values: CDR1 MNHEY, CDR2 SVGEGT. In nucleotides, the CDR3 is TGTGCCAGCAGTTACATACAGGTACAAGAGACCCAGTACTTC. Its protein is CASSYIQVQETQYF.

The chain has TRBV6-5 and TRBJ1-2; perhaps TRBD1 as D (5 bases). Germline V gene lookup returns CDR1 MNHEY and CDR2 SVGAGI. The V and J ends lost 0 bases and 5 bases respectively, with 25 bases between them. The CDR3 runs to 19 residues. The CDR3 spells CASSYSMPPRAKPPYGYTF. CDR3 in DNA: TGTGCCAGCAGTTACTCGATGCCCCCCAGGGCGAAGCCGCCTTATGGCTACACCTTC.

The count of this clonotype is one. The chain recombines TRBV19 with TRBJ1-5; D gene unclear. Germline loops: CDR1 LNHDA, CDR2 SQIVND (reference sequence). Between the trimmed V and J ends, which lost 3 bases and 4 bases, there was a span of 13 bases. The CDR3 spans 15 residues. CDR3 amino acids: CASSMKADGNQPQHF. The CDR3 nucleotides are TGTGCCAGTAGTATGAAGGCGGACGGAAATCAGCCCCAGCATTTT. The full variable domain, rest sourced from reference TRBV19 and TRBJ1-5, is DGGITQSPKYLFRKEGQNVTLSCEQNLNHDAMYWYRQDPGQGLRLIYYSQIVNDFQKGDIAEGYSVSREKKESFPLTVTSAQKNPTAFYLCASSMKADGNQPQHFGDGTRLSIL.

V gene TRBV19 combines with J gene TRBJ1-5, with 7 nucleotides matching TRBD1. V dropped 5 bases and J dropped 0; count of bases not matched to a gene: 4. The CDR3 is 15 amino acids. Germline V gene sequence: CDR1 LNHDA, CDR2 SQIVND (reference sequence). As DNA, the CDR3 is TGTGCCAGTAGTGCTTACAGGGGTAGCAATCAGCCCCAGCATTTT. Translating it yields CASSAYRGSNQPQHF.

CDR3 amino acids: CASSPGQGWTEAFF. CDR3 in DNA: TGTGCCAGTAGTCCCGGACAGGGATGGACTGAAGCTTTCTTT. The genes are TRBV19 and TRBJ1-1, with 8 bases aligning to TRBD1. Germline CDR1 is LNHDA and CDR2 is SQIVND (reference sequence). With V trimmed by 5 bases and J by 5 bases, 7 bases remained unmatched. The CDR3 extends over 14 amino acids.